These 19 T cell receptor beta chains share one sample of origin, sequenced in a study of blood T cells in healthy people across ages. Alongside a J-beta primer mix, a sample-barcoded 5' primer served in a second PCR lasting 7 to 11 cycles. TCRdb analysed the 5' RACE reads with MiXCR anew, one entry per CDR3 protein. Among 2 million or so distinct CDR3 sequences listed, 49% were seen once. The sequenced material came from blood. Receptors originate from a woman aged 40 to 50 in good health.

The V gene is TRBV28, the J gene TRBJ1-2, with TRBD1 identical over 8 bases. Trimming took 4 bases from V and 3 from J; bases not matched to a gene: 13. This CDR3 spans 17 amino acids. The germline V gene has CDR1 MDHEN and CDR2 SYDVKM. CDR3 region: CASSSHLLDREDYGYTF. The CDR3 DNA reads TGTGCCAGCAGTTCCCATCTATTGGACAGGGAGGACTATGGCTACACCTTC.

This sequence joins TRBV6-2 or TRBV6-3 and TRBJ2-7, with TRBD2 matching over 9 bases. From germline, CDR1 is MNHEY and CDR2 SVGEGT. After removal of 6 bases from V and 6 bases from J, the junction contained 12 bases not matched to a gene. The CDR3 has 15 residues. The CDR3, as DNA: TGTGCCAGCAGCCATCCGGGACTAGCAGGCATCGAGCAGTACTTC. It encodes CASSHPGLAGIEQYF.

This chain joins TRBV21-1 and TRBJ1-1; TRBD1, the table's D call, was not compared with the DNA. TRBV21-1 counts as a pseudogene. The CDR3 runs to 15 residues. Written as DNA, the CDR3 is TGTGCCAGCAGCTCACGGACAGCCCCGAACACTGAAGCTTTCTTT. Residues: CASSSRTAPNTEAFF.

Here the CDR3 reads CATSRGQIYGYTF. CDR3 sequence (DNA): TGTGCCACCAGCAGAGGACAGATCTATGGCTACACCTTC. This chain uses TRBV15 with TRBJ1-2, with D possibly being TRBD1 (5 bases). Trimming removed 1 base at V and 4 bases at J, with 7 bases between. CDR3 length equals 13 residues. The germline V gene encodes CDR1 LNHNV and CDR2 YYDKDF (reference sequence).

The sample holds a few counts of this clonotype. J is TRBJ2-7 and V is TRBV6-2 or TRBV6-3; 14 nucleotides line up with TRBD2. This CDR3 is built from 15 residues. The junction had 3 bases not matched to a gene; V was cut back by 6 bases and J by 2 bases. Germline CDR1 reads MNHEY; CDR2 reads SVGEGT. The CDR3 DNA reads as TGTGCCAGCAGCATGGGACTAGCGGGAGCCTACGAGCAGTACTTC. This gives the protein CASSMGLAGAYEQYF.

This clonotype was picked up a small number of times. DNA of the CDR3: TGTGCCAGCAGTGAGTTTGGGGACAATGAGCAGTTCTTC. The encoded protein is CASSEFGDNEQFF. V usage is TRBV2 and J usage is TRBJ2-1; D ambiguous. The germline CDR1 and CDR2 sequences are SNHLY and FYNNEI. V was cut by 3 bases and J by 5 bases, with 8 bases left in between. This CDR3 region has 13 residues.

The count of this clonotype is one. The chain recombines TRBV20-1 with TRBJ1-5; D might be TRBD1 (6 bases). The CDR3 spans 15 residues. Per germline, CDR1 DFQATT and CDR2 SNEGSKA (reference sequence). V shed 6 bases and J shed 4 bases, with 19 bases lying between them. DNA of the CDR3: TGCAGTGCGCCCAGAGCGGCAGGGGAAAATCAGCCCCAGCATTTT. It specifies CSAPRAAGENQPQHF.

There are a few counts of this clonotype. The CDR3 protein is CASSQNRGQVNEQFF. In DNA, the CDR3 is TGTGCCAGCAGCCAAAACAGGGGTCAGGTAAATGAGCAGTTCTTC. The chain combines TRBV7-8 with TRBJ2-1; TRBD1 matches 7 bases. CDR1 is SGHVS and CDR2 is FQNEAQ in the germline V gene. The CDR3 contains 15 residues. Trimming removed 5 bases from V and 7 bases from J; junction bases left unmatched: 11. Full variable domain (missing parts from reference TRBV7-8 and TRBJ2-1): GAGVSQSPRYKVAKRGQDVALRCDPISGHVSLFWYQQALGQGPEFLTYFQNEAQLDKSGLPSDRFFAERPEGSVSTLKIQRTQQEDSAVYLCASSQNRGQVNEQFFGPGTRLTVL.

In this sample, this clonotype turned up once. One junction end disagrees with the germline gene, perhaps due to a read error. This chain joins TRBV12-3 or TRBV12-4 and TRBJ2-7; D call uncertain. This CDR3 comprises 13 residues. CDR3 region: CASILGQNYEQYF. CDR3 coding DNA: TGTGCCAGCATTTTAGGTCAGAACTACGAGCAGTACTTC.

V usage is TRBV6-6 and J usage is TRBJ2-5; no reliable D call. Trimming stripped 4 bases from V and 5 bases from J, with 14 bases between. The CDR3 covers 14 residues. Germline V lookup: CDR1 MNHNY, CDR2 SVGAGI (reference sequence). The CDR3 bases are TGTGCCAGCAGTTCTCGACACCAAGAGGAGACCCAGTACTTC. It is translated as CASSSRHQEETQYF.

The rearrangement uses TRBV10-3 and TRBJ1-1, with unresolved D. Trimming pared 10 bases from V and 7 bases from J, leaving 16 bases between. The CDR3 covers 12 residues. Germline V CDR1 and CDR2: ENHRY, SYGVKD. CDR3 DNA: TGTGCCACCGGTCTGGGCGACGGTGAAGCTTTCTTT. It codes for CATGLGDGEAFF.

The chain has TRBV7-2 and TRBJ2-5, with TRBD1 matching 7 bases. Germline V lookup: CDR1 SGHTA, CDR2 FQGNSA. The J segment lost 11 bases and the V segment lost 5 bases, leaving 14 bases of the junction unmatched. The CDR3 contains 14 residues. CDR3 DNA: TGTGCCAGCAGCCCAAGTCAGGGGGTGGGAGAGCAGTACTTC. This sequence encodes CASSPSQGVGEQYF.

V and J are TRBV9 and TRBJ2-5, with D unclear. V gave up 7 bases and J gave up 0 bases, with 7 bases separating them. The CDR3 is made up of 12 amino acids. Per the germline V gene, CDR1 is SGDLS and CDR2 is YYNGEE. The CDR3 reads CASGVNQETQYF. Here the CDR3 DNA reads TGTGCCAGCGGAGTAAACCAAGAGACCCAGTACTTC. Full variable domain (remainder filled in from reference TRBV9 and TRBJ2-5): DSGVTQTPKHLITATGQRVTLRCSPRSGDLSVYWYQQSLDQGLQFLIQYYNGEERAKGNILERFSAQQFPDLHSELNLSSLELGDSALYFCASGVNQETQYFGPGTRLLVL.

This sequence joins TRBV5-6 and TRBJ2-6; TRBD1 matches 10 bases. Germline trimming cut 3 bases from V and 11 bases from J; bases unmatched to any gene: 8. Per germline, CDR1 SGHDT and CDR2 YYEEEE. The CDR3 loop spans 15 amino acids. This chain's CDR3 is CASSSPGTGVYVLTF. The CDR3 DNA is TGTGCCAGCAGCTCCCCCGGGACAGGGGTGTACGTCCTGACTTTC.

This clonotype was seen more than once but under ten times. The chain recombines TRBV6-2 or TRBV6-3 with TRBJ2-3; D may be TRBD2 (6 bases). Trimming removed 6 bases from V and 4 bases from J, with 17 bases in between. The CDR3 runs to 15 residues. Germline V gene data show CDR1 as MNHEY and CDR2 as SVGEGT. CDR3 sequence reads: CASSTRGSGPDTQYF. DNA of the CDR3: TGTGCCAGCAGCACCCGGGGGAGCGGACCAGATACGCAGTATTTT.

The genes are TRBV5-1 and TRBJ2-7; the D gene is possibly TRBD2 (5 bases). This CDR3 region has 17 residues. Trimming took 1 base from V and 1 from J, leaving 18 bases between them. Germline lookup yields CDR1 SGHRS and CDR2 YFSETQ. CDR3 DNA sequence: TGCGCCAGCAGCTTGCTGAGCGGTGGTACCCCGTCCTACGAGCAGTACTTC. Translation gives CASSLLSGGTPSYEQYF.

This clonotype showed up just a few times. As DNA, the CDR3 is TGTGCCAGCAGTTACTATGGGGGAGAGACCCAGTACTTC. This codes for CASSYYGGETQYF. This chain uses TRBV6-5 with TRBJ2-5; the D gene could be TRBD1 or TRBD2 (5 bases each). This CDR3 contains 13 residues. V was clipped by 1 base and J by 4 bases, with 7 bases between them. Germline V lookup: CDR1 MNHEY, CDR2 SVGAGI.

As DNA, the CDR3 is TGCGCCAGCAGCTTGAGTTCGGATAACCGCGGGGAGACCCAGTACTTC. Protein sequence: CASSLSSDNRGETQYF. The rearrangement uses TRBV5-1 and TRBJ2-5; a possible D gene is TRBD2 (5 bases). The CDR3 length is 16 residues. V was cut by 1 base and J by 5 bases, with 18 bases left in between. Germline lookup yields CDR1 SGHRS and CDR2 YFSETQ.

The V gene is TRBV5-1, the J gene TRBJ2-4; D is undetermined. In germline, CDR1 is SGHRS, CDR2 YFSETQ. The CDR3 runs 12 residues. With 1 base removed from V and 13 bases from J, the gap between germline ends came to 12 bases. The CDR3 spells CASSLSFHKQYF. DNA for the CDR3: TGCGCCAGCAGCTTGTCGTTCCACAAGCAGTACTTC.